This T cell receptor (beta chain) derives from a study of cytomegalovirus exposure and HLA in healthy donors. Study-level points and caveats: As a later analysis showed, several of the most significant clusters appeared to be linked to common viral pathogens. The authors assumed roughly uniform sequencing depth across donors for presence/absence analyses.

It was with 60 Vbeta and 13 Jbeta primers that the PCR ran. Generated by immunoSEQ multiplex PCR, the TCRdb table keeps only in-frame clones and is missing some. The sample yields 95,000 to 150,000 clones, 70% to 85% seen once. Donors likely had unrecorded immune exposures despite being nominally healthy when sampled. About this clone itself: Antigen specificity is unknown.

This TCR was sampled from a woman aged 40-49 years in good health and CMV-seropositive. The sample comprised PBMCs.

The CDR3 is CASSSRTSGRAAETQYF. The CDR3 DNA reads TGCGCCAGCAGCAGCCGTACTAGCGGGAGGGCCGCAGAGACCCAGTACTTC. This chain connects TRBV5-1 to TRBJ2-5, with 13 bases aligning to TRBD2. CDR1 and CDR2 from the germline V gene are SGHRS and YFSETQ. J lost 4 bases, V lost 4 bases, and 10 bases had no gene match. CDR3 size: 17 residues.